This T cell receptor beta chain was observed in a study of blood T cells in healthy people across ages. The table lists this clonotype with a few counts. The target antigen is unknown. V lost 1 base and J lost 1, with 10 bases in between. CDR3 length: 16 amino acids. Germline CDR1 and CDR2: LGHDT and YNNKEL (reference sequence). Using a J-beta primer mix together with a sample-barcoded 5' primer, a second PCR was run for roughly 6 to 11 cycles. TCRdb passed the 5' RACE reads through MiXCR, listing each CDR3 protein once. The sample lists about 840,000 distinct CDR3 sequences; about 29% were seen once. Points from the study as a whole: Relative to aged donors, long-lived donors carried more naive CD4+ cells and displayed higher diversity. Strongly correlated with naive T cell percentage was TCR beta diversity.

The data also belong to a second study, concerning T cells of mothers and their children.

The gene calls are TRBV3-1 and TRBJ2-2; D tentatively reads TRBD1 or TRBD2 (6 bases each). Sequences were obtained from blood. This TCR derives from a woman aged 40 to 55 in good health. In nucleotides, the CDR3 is TGTGCCAGCAGCCAAGGTCGGGGGCAGAACACCGGGGAGCTGTTTTTT. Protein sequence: CASSQGRGQNTGELFF.